The T cell receptor (beta chain) described here comes from a study of shared clonotypes between healthy human individuals. Findings and caveats of the study: Rarefaction showed sorted-subset sequencing was incomplete despite large depth.

Using immunoSEQ multiplex PCR, the repertoire was profiled, and TCRdb retains in-frame clones only, with some absent. The sample carries around 2.3 million clones, around 95% recorded once. On this clone itself: Its antigen remains unidentified.

The sample consisted of naive CD4+ T cells sorted from blood. Described subset: CD45RA+ positively selected. This receptor was identified in a man between 18 and 29 years old in good health.

The CDR3, as DNA: TGTGCCAGCAGCCAAGAGGGTGCCTCTGGAAACACCATATATTTT. Protein sequence: CASSQEGASGNTIYF. The chain recombines TRBV4-2 with TRBJ1-3; D call uncertain. From germline, CDR1 is LGHNA and CDR2 YNFKEQ. Between the trimmed V and J ends, which lost 0 bases and 0 bases, there was a span of 6 bases. CDR3 length equals 15 residues.